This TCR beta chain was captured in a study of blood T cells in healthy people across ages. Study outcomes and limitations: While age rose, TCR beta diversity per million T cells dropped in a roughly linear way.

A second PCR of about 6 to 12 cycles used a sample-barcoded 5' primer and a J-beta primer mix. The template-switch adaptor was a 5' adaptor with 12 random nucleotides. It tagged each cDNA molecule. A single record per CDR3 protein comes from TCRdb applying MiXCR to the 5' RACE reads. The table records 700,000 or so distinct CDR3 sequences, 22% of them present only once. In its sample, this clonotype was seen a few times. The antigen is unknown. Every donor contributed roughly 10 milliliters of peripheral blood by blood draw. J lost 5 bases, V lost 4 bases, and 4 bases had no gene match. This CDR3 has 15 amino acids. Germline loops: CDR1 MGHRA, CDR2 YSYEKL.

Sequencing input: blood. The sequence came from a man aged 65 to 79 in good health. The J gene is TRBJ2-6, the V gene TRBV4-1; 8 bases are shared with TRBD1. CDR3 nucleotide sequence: TGCGCCAGCAGCCCGACAGGGGATCGGGCCAACGTCCTGACTTTC. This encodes CASSPTGDRANVLTF.